This entry lists 29 T cell receptor beta chains sequenced from one sample in a study of T-cell memory formation after mild COVID-19. One entry per CDR3 protein results from TCRdb running MiXCR on the 5' RACE reads. The sample records fewer than 200,000 distinct CDR3 sequences, about 21% being singletons. The sample consisted of PBMCs or a T cell subset sorted from them (not recorded which). All receptors come from an adult woman who had mild COVID-19 (a few samples of this study predate the infection). Cell type and time point are not known.

This clonotype occurred a few times. The chain joins TRBV6-5 to TRBJ2-1; 8 bases are shared with TRBD2. Germline lookup yields CDR1 MNHEY and CDR2 SVGAGI. V was pared by 4 bases and J by 8 bases, with 10 bases of the junction left unmatched. The CDR3 sequence is 15 residues long. The CDR3 reads CASSSSGSTIDEQFF. CDR3 nucleotide sequence: TGTGCCAGCAGTTCGAGCGGGAGTACTATAGATGAGCAGTTCTTC.

The gene calls are TRBV6-2 or TRBV6-3 and TRBJ2-1; tentative D call: TRBD2 (5 bases). V lost 0 bases to trimming and J lost 0 bases, with 15 bases between them. The germline V gene has CDR1 MNHEY and CDR2 SVGEGT. The CDR3 contains 18 residues. The CDR3 DNA reads TGTGCCAGCAGTTACTCGGTAGAGGGAAGCGGCTCCTACAATGAGCAGTTCTTC. This encodes CASSYSVEGSGSYNEQFF.

In this sample, this clonotype turned up a few times. The chain couples TRBV29-1 to TRBJ2-1; 7 bases fit TRBD1. CDR3 length equals 10 residues. Looked up from germline, CDR1 is SQVTM and CDR2 is ANQGSEA. With V trimmed by 4 bases and J by 11 bases, 2 bases remained unmatched. CDR3 region: CSVVGQQQFF. DNA for the CDR3: TGCAGCGTTGTGGGACAGCAGCAGTTCTTC.

In its sample, this clonotype was seen a few times. V is TRBV9 and J is TRBJ2-1; D gene uncertain. The germline V gene encodes CDR1 SGDLS and CDR2 YYNGEE. This CDR3 has 15 residues. V lost 3 bases, J lost 0 bases, and 10 bases lay in between. The CDR3 coding sequence is TGTGCCAGCAGCGCGGACGGTAGCTCCTACAATGAGCAGTTCTTC. This sequence encodes CASSADGSSYNEQFF.

This clonotype was observed a handful of times. The rearrangement links TRBV7-9 to TRBJ2-1, with TRBD1 matching over 8 bases. The V and J ends lost 6 bases and 4 bases, in that order; junction bases with no gene match: 8. This CDR3 has 15 residues. The V gene's germline CDR1 is SEHNR and CDR2 FQNEAQ (reference sequence). CDR3 nucleotide sequence: TGTGCCAGCAGGCCCGGGACAGGTGCTTACAATGAGCAGTTCTTC. Residues: CASRPGTGAYNEQFF.

This clonotype was found many times. The CDR3 protein is CASSSPQRTYEQYF. CDR3 nucleotides: TGCGCCAGCAGTTCTCCACAGAGGACCTACGAGCAGTACTTC. The V gene is TRBV5-1, the J gene TRBJ2-7; D is ambiguous. The germline V gene encodes CDR1 SGHRS and CDR2 YFSETQ. This CDR3 has 14 amino acids. V was trimmed by 5 bases and J by 2 bases, leaving 14 bases between them.

The rearrangement joins TRBV20-1 to TRBJ2-7, with D perhaps matching TRBD1 (7 bases). CDR3 size: 14 residues. Trimming cost V 4 bases and J 4 bases, with 17 bases left between them. CDR1 is DFQATT and CDR2 is SNEGSKA in the germline V gene (reference sequence). For the CDR3, the DNA is TGCAGTGCTATTCCTGGCAGGGGGGAATACGAGCAGTACTTC. Its protein is CSAIPGRGEYEQYF.

The rearrangement uses TRBV6-5 and TRBJ2-3, with 8 nucleotides matching TRBD2. The germline CDR1 and CDR2 sequences are MNHEY and SVGAGI. Trimming took 8 bases from V and 5 from J; bases not matched to a gene: 21. This CDR3 spans 18 amino acids. The DNA of the CDR3 is TGTGCCAGCTATGGCCCCGGGGGGGGTGTGGAGGCCGGAGATACGCAGTATTTT. This gives the protein CASYGPGGGVEAGDTQYF.

The V call is TRBV6-2 or TRBV6-3, the J call TRBJ2-1, with D perhaps TRBD1 (6 bases). The V gene's germline CDR1 is MNHEY and CDR2 SVGEGT. Trimming cost V 2 bases and J 9 bases, with 11 bases left between them. This CDR3 region has 13 residues. The CDR3 sequence is CASSYLPGAEQFF. CDR3 nucleotides: TGTGCCAGCAGTTACCTTCCAGGGGCTGAGCAGTTCTTC.

The chain links TRBV7-9 to TRBJ2-1; 10 bases are shared with TRBD1. CDR3 length: 12 residues. J gave up 8 bases and V 10 bases, and 5 bases lay outside the gene matches. CDR1 and CDR2 from the germline V gene are SEHNR and FQNEAQ (reference sequence). CDR3 DNA sequence: TGTGCCACCCTCGGGACAGGGGATGAGCAGTTCTTC. Protein product: CATLGTGDEQFF.

This chain uses TRBV27 with TRBJ1-1; D might be TRBD1 (5 bases). The V end lost 3 bases, the J end lost 1 base, and 12 bases lay between the germline ends. This CDR3 is built from 15 residues. From germline, CDR1 is MNHEY and CDR2 SMNVEV (reference sequence). The CDR3 region has the DNA TGTGCCAGCAGTTTCAGGGTTGCAAGGAACACTGAAGCTTTCTTT. Its translation: CASSFRVARNTEAFF.

This chain joins TRBV5-5 and TRBJ1-5; D perhaps matches TRBD1 (5 bases). Trimming pared 0 bases from V and 6 bases from J, leaving 10 bases between. This CDR3 is 14 amino acids long. Germline loops: CDR1 SGHKS, CDR2 YYEKEE (reference sequence). The CDR3 spells CASSLGWGVQPQHF. The CDR3 DNA reads TGTGCCAGCAGCTTGGGTTGGGGGGTTCAGCCCCAGCATTTT.

This clonotype has more than one count but fewer than ten. This rearrangement joins TRBV9 to TRBJ2-3; TRBD2 matches 8 bases. V trimming: 0 bases; J trimming: 4 bases; junction bases outside the gene matches: 4. Germline V gene lookup returns CDR1 SGDLS and CDR2 YYNGEE. The CDR3 is 15 residues long. The CDR3 DNA follows: TGTGCCAGCAGCGTAGACGGGGGGGCGCCAGATACGCAGTATTTT. Protein sequence: CASSVDGGAPDTQYF.

The rearrangement links TRBV19 to TRBJ1-2; D call uncertain. Germline CDR1 is LNHDA and CDR2 is SQIVND (reference sequence). V shed 10 bases and J shed 2 bases, with 11 bases lying between them. This CDR3 spans 12 amino acids. CDR3 in DNA: TGTGCCACTAAACTGGGAAACTATGGCTACACCTTC. Translation gives CATKLGNYGYTF.

This clonotype has more than one count but fewer than ten. The gene calls are TRBV7-6 and TRBJ2-1, with D possibly matching TRBD2 (6 bases). Trimming shortened V by 1 base and J by 0 bases, and 13 bases separated the two germline ends. This CDR3 contains 17 residues. The V gene's germline CDR1 is SGHVS and CDR2 FNYEAQ. CDR3 in DNA: TGTGCCAGCAGCTTAGGGGGGGTTAGGGGCTCCTACAATGAGCAGTTCTTC. Translation gives CASSLGGVRGSYNEQFF.

To note about this clonotype: This could be a read error, since a much larger clone is one nucleotide away. The conserved phenylalanine or tryptophan is not found at the CDR3 terminus, so this likely reflects a read error. The rearrangement joins TRBV7-9 to TRBJ2-7; 10 bases map to TRBD2. J gave up 2 bases and V 4 bases, and 5 bases lay outside the gene matches. The CDR3 runs 15 residues. The V gene's germline CDR1 is SEHNR and CDR2 FQNEAQ (reference sequence). The CDR3 DNA sequence: TGTGCCAGCAGCTCAGCGGGAGGGCCCACCTACGAGCAGTACTTA. It specifies CASSSAGGPTYEQYL.

The genes are TRBV29-1 and TRBJ2-2; a possible D gene is TRBD2 (6 bases). V gave up 7 bases and J gave up 0 bases, with 12 bases separating them. Germline CDR1 and CDR2: SQVTM and ANQGSEA. The CDR3 has 14 amino acids. CDR3 residues: CSAGGDSNTGELFF. The DNA for the CDR3 is TGCAGCGCCGGTGGGGACTCGAACACCGGGGAGCTGTTTTTT.

The chain carries TRBV7-8 and TRBJ2-1, with TRBD2 as a possible D gene (6 bases). CDR3 length equals 14 residues. Germline loops: CDR1 SGHVS, CDR2 FQNEAQ. V lost 5 bases and J lost 5, with 13 bases in between. The CDR3 sequence is CASSEAGRHNEQFF. The CDR3 DNA reads TGTGCCAGCAGCGAGGCCGGGAGACACAATGAGCAGTTCTTC.

This clonotype was observed a handful of times. The rearrangement joins TRBV30 to TRBJ2-7; D possibly matches TRBD1 or TRBD2 (6 bases each). Per germline, CDR1 GTSNPN and CDR2 SVGIG (reference sequence). This CDR3 is built from 13 residues. V shed 4 bases and J shed 8 bases, with 18 bases lying between them. The CDR3 DNA reads as TGTGCCTGGACCGAGGGGGACTCCTGGCAGCAGTACTTC. It yields the protein CAWTEGDSWQQYF.

This clonotype was detected only a few times. The CDR3 spells CASRRGGPDTQYF. The DNA for the CDR3 is TGTGCCAGCAGGAGGGGTGGGCCAGATACGCAGTATTTT. J is TRBJ2-3 and V is TRBV27; D assignment may be TRBD1 or TRBD2 (5 bases each). The V gene lost 6 bases and the J gene lost 4 bases, with 11 bases spanning the gap. The CDR3 sequence is 13 residues long. Germline V gene data show CDR1 as MNHEY and CDR2 as SMNVEV (reference sequence).

A few counts support this clonotype. The chain uses TRBV5-1 and TRBJ1-3, with D possibly matching TRBD1 (5 bases). The V end lost 3 bases, the J end lost 4 bases, and 17 bases lay between the germline ends. CDR1 is SGHRS, CDR2 YFSETQ, per germline. The CDR3 is made up of 16 amino acids. The CDR3 region has the DNA TGCGCCAGCAGCTCAGTACCCGGGACCGTGGGAAACACCATATATTTT. This translates into CASSSVPGTVGNTIYF.

The genes are TRBV12-3 or TRBV12-4 and TRBJ1-1; 9 bases are a match to TRBD1. J gave up 6 bases and V 7 bases, and 24 bases lay outside the gene matches. The length of the CDR3 is 19 residues. The chain's CDR3 is CASNPRSPLNWDRDAEAFF. CDR3 nucleotides: TGTGCCAGCAACCCCCGGTCCCCCTTAAATTGGGACAGGGATGCTGAAGCTTTCTTT.

This chain joins TRBV11-3 and TRBJ2-3; no definite D call. CDR3 length: 14 amino acids. The V and J ends lost 3 bases and 2 bases respectively, with 9 bases between them. The germline V gene has CDR1 SGHNT and CDR2 YENEEA. The CDR3 nucleotides read TGTGCCAGCAGCTTTTGGGAAACCACAGATACGCAGTATTTT. Encoded protein: CASSFWETTDTQYF.

The chain combines TRBV10-3 with TRBJ1-5; 9 bases are shared with TRBD1. The ends lost 1 base at V and 8 bases at J; junction bases unmatched: 6. Germline CDR1 ENHRY, CDR2 SYGVKD. The length of the CDR3 is 15 residues. Here the CDR3 reads CAISEYRGLREPQHF. CDR3 nucleotide sequence: TGTGCCATCAGTGAGTACAGGGGGCTAAGGGAGCCCCAGCATTTT.

This clonotype was counted only a few times. The J gene is TRBJ2-6, the V gene TRBV12-5; 8 bases map to TRBD1. CDR1 LGHNT and CDR2 FRNRAP come from the germline V gene. CDR3 length: 16 amino acids. V shed 2 bases and J 2 bases; nucleotides not matched to a gene: 2. Here the CDR3 reads CASGLPTGAGANVLTF. The CDR3 bases are TGTGCTAGTGGTTTGCCGACAGGGGCTGGGGCCAACGTCCTGACTTTC.

This clonotype was detected a few times. The rearrangement uses TRBV5-1 and TRBJ2-7; D ambiguous. Germline CDR1 and CDR2: SGHRS and YFSETQ. The CDR3 runs 11 residues. The germline V and J ends were trimmed by 8 bases and 6 bases, with 12 bases remaining between them. The CDR3 sequence: CARWGRCEQYF. CDR3 sequence (DNA): TGCGCCAGGTGGGGAAGGTGCGAGCAGTACTTC. Full variable domain (rest looked up from reference TRBV5-1 and TRBJ2-7): KAGVTQTPRYLIKTRGQQVTLSCSPISGHRSVSWYQQTPGQGLQFLFEYFSETQRNKGNFPGRFSGRQFSNSRSEMNVSTLELGDSALYLCARWGRCEQYFGPGTRLTVT.

This clonotype has more than one count but fewer than ten. The chain has TRBV4-2 and TRBJ2-3; TRBD2 is a possible D gene (6 bases). The CDR3 is 16 amino acids. CDR1 is LGHNA and CDR2 is YNFKEQ in the germline V gene. Deletions cut 0 bases from V and 5 bases from J, with 15 bases between. CDR3 DNA sequence: TGTGCCAGCAGCCAAGAGGACTCTTGGGGAGGAGATACGCAGTATTTT. Its protein is CASSQEDSWGGDTQYF.

The table lists this clonotype with a few counts. The chain employs TRBV6-6 and TRBJ1-4; TRBD1 might be the D (5 bases). The CDR3 runs 16 residues. Trimming took 2 bases from V and 0 from J, leaving 10 bases between them. In germline, CDR1 is MNHNY, CDR2 SVGAGI (reference sequence). The CDR3 sequence: CASSYLTAATNEKLFF. As DNA, the CDR3 is TGTGCCAGCAGTTACCTGACAGCAGCAACTAATGAAAAACTGTTTTTT.

The CDR3 sequence: CSARGGVAERYEQYF. In nucleotides, the CDR3 is TGCAGTGCTAGAGGTGGGGTAGCGGAAAGATACGAGCAGTACTTC. This chain joins TRBV20-1 and TRBJ2-7, with a weak D call TRBD2 (6 bases). CDR3 size: 15 residues. Trimming removed 1 base at V and 4 bases at J, with 17 bases between. Germline V gene sequence: CDR1 DFQATT, CDR2 SNEGSKA (reference sequence).